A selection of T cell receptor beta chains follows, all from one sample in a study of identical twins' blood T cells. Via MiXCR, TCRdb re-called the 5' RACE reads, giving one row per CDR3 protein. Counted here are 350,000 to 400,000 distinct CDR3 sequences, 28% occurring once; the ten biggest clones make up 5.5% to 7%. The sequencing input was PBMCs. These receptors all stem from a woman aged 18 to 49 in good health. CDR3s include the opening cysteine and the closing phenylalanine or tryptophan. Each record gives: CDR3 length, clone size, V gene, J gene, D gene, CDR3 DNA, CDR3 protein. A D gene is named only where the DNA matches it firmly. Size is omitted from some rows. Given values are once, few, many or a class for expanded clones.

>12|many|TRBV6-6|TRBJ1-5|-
TGTGCCAGCAGCCCCTACCAATGGCCCCAGCATTTT
CASSPYQWPQHF
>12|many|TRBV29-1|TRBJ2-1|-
TGCAGCGTTGAAGAGGAGGGATATGAGCAGTTCTTC
CSVEEEGYEQFF
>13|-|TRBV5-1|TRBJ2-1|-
TGCGCCAGCAGCTTAGACCCGCAGCCTGAGCAGTTCTTC
CASSLDPQPEQFF
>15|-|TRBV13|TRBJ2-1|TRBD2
TGTGCCAGCAGCTTAGGTAGCGGGAAATACAATGAGCAGTTCTTC
CASSLGSGKYNEQFF
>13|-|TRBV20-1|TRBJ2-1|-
TGCAGTGCTTCGCAGGGGTACTACAATGAGCAGTTCTTC
CSASQGYYNEQFF
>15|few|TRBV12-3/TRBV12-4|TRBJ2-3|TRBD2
TGTGCCAGCAGTCTAGCGGGGGGGCGGTCAGATACGCAGTATTTT
CASSLAGGRSDTQYF
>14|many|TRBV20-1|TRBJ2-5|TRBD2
TGCAGTGCCTTTACTAGCGGGAGTGGCGAGACCCAGTACTTC
CSAFTSGSGETQYF
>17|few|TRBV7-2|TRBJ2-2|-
TGTGCCAGCAGCTTTCCCCTTAGCGACACGAACACCGGGGAGCTGTTTTTT
CASSFPLSDTNTGELFF
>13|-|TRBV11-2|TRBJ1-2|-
TGTGCCAGCAGCCCGGGGGTGTCCTATGGCTACACCTTC
CASSPGVSYGYTF
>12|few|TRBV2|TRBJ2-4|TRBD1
TGTGCCGCATGGGACAGAACAAACATTCAGTACTTC
CAAWDRTNIQYF
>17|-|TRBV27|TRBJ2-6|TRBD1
TGTGCCAGCAGTTTCCGGGACAGGGTCTCTGGGGCCAACGTCCTGACTTTC
CASSFRDRVSGANVLTF
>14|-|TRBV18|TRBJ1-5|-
TGTGCCAGCTCCGACCAGCAGGGCTGGCAGCCCCAGCATTTT
CASSDQQGWQPQHF
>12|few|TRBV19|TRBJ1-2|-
TGTGCCAGTAGTCCACAGGCTGGTGGCTACACCTTC
CASSPQAGGYTF
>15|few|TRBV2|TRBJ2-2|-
TGTGCCAGCAGTGAATGGGACACATATCCCGGGGAGCTGTTTTTT
CASSEWDTYPGELFF
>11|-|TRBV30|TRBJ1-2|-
TGTGCCTGGGTCAGGAGATATGGCTACACCTTC
CAWVRRYGYTF
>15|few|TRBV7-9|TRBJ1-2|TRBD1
TGTGCCAGCAGCGATGGGACAGGGGATGGATATGGCTACACCTTC
CASSDGTGDGYGYTF
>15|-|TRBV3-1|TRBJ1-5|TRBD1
TGTGCCAGCAGCCAAGGTGGGACAGGGCGCCAGCCCCAGCATTTT
CASSQGGTGRQPQHF
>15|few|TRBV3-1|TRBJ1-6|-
TGTGCCAGCAGCCCCGCCTCGGGATTAAATTCACCCCTCCACTTT
CASSPASGLNSPLHF
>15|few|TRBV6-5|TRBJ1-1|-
TGTGCCAGCAGTTACGGCGGAGTCTACCCCACTGAAGCTTTCTTT
CASSYGGVYPTEAFF
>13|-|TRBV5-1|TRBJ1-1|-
TGCGCCAGCTTTCGCGCGGCGAACACTGAAGCTTTCTTT
CASFRAANTEAFF